Listed here are 18 T cell receptor beta chains from one sample, sequenced in a study of T-cell reconstitution after alpha-beta-depleted transplantation in children. Library preparation (for TCRbeta) was performed with unique molecular identifiers. TCRdb re-derived calls from the PCR reads in MiXCR, one entry per CDR3 protein. The table records fewer than 350,000 distinct CDR3 sequences, around 10% of them present only once. Sequenced material: peripheral blood, taken 180 days after TCRalphabeta/CD19-depleted stem cell transplant. These receptors all come from a male patient between 2 and 9 years old who had a stem cell transplant for chronic granulomatous disease, so the T cells may come from the graft donor.

The rearrangement links TRBV4-3 to TRBJ2-5; D gene ambiguous. The CDR3 is 16 amino acids. CDR1 is LGHNA and CDR2 is YSLEER in the germline V gene. Trimming pared 3 bases from V and 4 bases from J, leaving 18 bases between. This chain's CDR3 is CASSQFGGVPGETQYF. The CDR3 nucleotides are TGCGCCAGCAGCCAGTTTGGTGGGGTGCCGGGAGAGACCCAGTACTTC.

This clonotype was recorded at least ten times. This chain joins TRBV27 and TRBJ2-7, with D uncertain. The V and J ends lost 4 bases and 7 bases respectively, with 14 bases between them. The germline V gene has CDR1 MNHEY and CDR2 SMNVEV (reference sequence). This CDR3 region has 13 residues. The CDR3 sequence is CASSSKTNNEQYF. DNA for the CDR3: TGTGCCAGCAGTTCCAAAACCAACAATGAGCAGTACTTC.

This clonotype was found many times. The chain recombines TRBV10-3 with TRBJ1-1; 7 bases fit TRBD1. The germline CDR1 and CDR2 sequences are ENHRY and SYGVKD. This CDR3 spans 14 amino acids. V shed 3 bases, J shed 4 bases, and the junction held 5 bases outside the gene matches. CDR3 loop: CAISDQGQLTEAFF. The CDR3 region has the DNA TGTGCCATCAGTGACCAGGGACAGCTCACTGAAGCTTTCTTT.

This clonotype showed up many times. The V gene is TRBV7-3, the J gene TRBJ2-2; 7 nucleotides match TRBD2. The CDR3 length is 15 residues. With 5 bases clipped from V and 5 bases from J, the junction kept 8 bases outside the gene matches. The germline CDR1 and CDR2 sequences are SGHTA and FQGTGA. CDR3 bases: TGTGCCAGCAGCCAGCGCGGGAGCGGTACCGGGGAGCTGTTTTTT. Protein sequence: CASSQRGSGTGELFF.

This clonotype was found a few times. This chain joins TRBV12-3 or TRBV12-4 and TRBJ2-7; 13 nucleotides align to TRBD2. V trimming: 0 bases; J trimming: 4 bases; junction bases outside the gene matches: 6. This CDR3 comprises 17 residues. The CDR3 DNA is TGTGCCAGCAGTTTAGCGCTACTAGCGGGAGGGGATTACGAGCAGTACTTC. Protein sequence: CASSLALLAGGDYEQYF.

This chain connects TRBV20-1 to TRBJ2-5; 8 bases fit TRBD1. Germline loops: CDR1 DFQATT, CDR2 SNEGSKA (reference sequence). The CDR3 totals 14 residues. J gave up 4 bases and V 6 bases, and 10 bases lay outside the gene matches. The DNA for the CDR3 is TGCAGTGCCCAACGCAGGGGGCTTTTAGAGACCCAGTACTTC. Translation: CSAQRRGLLETQYF.

The chain combines TRBV7-2 with TRBJ2-3; no reliable D call. The CDR3 is made up of 15 amino acids. V shed 8 bases and J shed 1 base, with 16 bases lying between them. The germline CDR1 and CDR2 sequences are SGHTA and FQGNSA. CDR3: CASASLWVGTDTQYF. The CDR3 bases are TGTGCCAGCGCCTCCCTTTGGGTCGGCACAGATACGCAGTATTTT.

This clonotype was recorded many times. V gene TRBV7-9 combines with J gene TRBJ1-1, with D unclear. The CDR3 extends over 16 amino acids. CDR1 is SEHNR, CDR2 FQNEAQ, per germline (reference sequence). Trimming took 2 bases from V and 3 from J, leaving 16 bases between them. In DNA form, the CDR3 reads TGTGCCAGCAGCTTATCGCCCGGGAGGCTCGACACTGAAGCTTTCTTT. Translating it yields CASSLSPGRLDTEAFF.

This clonotype was counted many times. This sequence joins TRBV20-1 and TRBJ2-3, with D possibly being TRBD2 (5 bases). V lost 2 bases and J lost 2, with 8 bases in between. There are 13 residues in the CDR3. The germline CDR1 and CDR2 sequences are DFQATT and SNEGSKA (reference sequence). The CDR3 region is CSARSGNTDTQYF. CDR3 coding DNA: TGCAGTGCTAGATCCGGGAACACAGATACGCAGTATTTT.

This clonotype was seen many times. The V call is TRBV5-5, the J call TRBJ2-7; TRBD1 might be the D (6 bases). Looked up from germline, CDR1 is SGHKS and CDR2 is YYEKEE (reference sequence). The CDR3 extends over 16 amino acids. Trimming pared 0 bases from V and 3 bases from J, leaving 16 bases between. The CDR3 sequence is CASSLALQGSIYEQYF. CDR3 DNA sequence: TGTGCCAGCAGCTTGGCCTTACAGGGCTCCATCTACGAGCAGTACTTC.

This clonotype was found a few times. This chain joins TRBV10-3 and TRBJ1-2; 7 positions match TRBD1. Germline assignment: CDR1 ENHRY and CDR2 SYGVKD. V shed 10 bases, J shed 8 bases, and the junction held 19 bases outside the gene matches. The CDR3 loop spans 15 amino acids. For the CDR3, the DNA is TGTGCCACCATACATTCCGGGACAGACGAGTTAGGCTACACCTTC. Translated, it gives CATIHSGTDELGYTF.

This clonotype came up many times. For the CDR3, the DNA is TGCGCCAGAAGTACGGGGGACCCCGAGCTGGGGTACGAGCAGTACTTC. This gives the protein CARSTGDPELGYEQYF. The chain has TRBV10-2 and TRBJ2-7; a possible D gene is TRBD2 (6 bases). The V gene's germline CDR1 is WSHSY and CDR2 SAAADI. This CDR3 has 16 amino acids. V shed 9 bases and J shed 4 bases, with 25 bases lying between them.

This clonotype was counted ten times or more. The rearrangement joins TRBV6-2 or TRBV6-3 to TRBJ1-4; D might be TRBD1 (6 bases). V was clipped by 0 bases and J by 8 bases, with 25 bases between them. Germline V gene data show CDR1 as MNHEY and CDR2 as SVGEGT. The CDR3 runs to 19 residues. CDR3 sequence (DNA): TGTGCCAGCAGTTACTCTCGAAGCGGGAGGGGGGCGAGAGGAGAAAAACTGTTTTTT. This codes for CASSYSRSGRGARGEKLFF.

This clonotype occurred many times. V is TRBV11-2 and J is TRBJ2-1; 8 bases align to TRBD2. Germline loops: CDR1 SGHAT, CDR2 FQNNGV. The CDR3 has 17 residues. The J segment lost 7 bases and the V segment lost 1 base, leaving 12 bases of the junction unmatched. The CDR3 loop is CASSLGSAGALGNEQFF. For the CDR3, the DNA is TGTGCCAGCAGCTTAGGATCAGCGGGAGCCCTTGGAAATGAGCAGTTCTTC.

There are many counts of this clonotype. J is TRBJ2-7 and V is TRBV28; the D is unclear. The CDR3 is 11 amino acids. The germline CDR1 and CDR2 sequences are MDHEN and SYDVKM. Trimming stripped 7 bases from V and 5 bases from J, with 9 bases between. CDR3: CASNLRDEQYF. The CDR3 DNA follows: TGTGCCAGCAATCTAAGGGACGAGCAGTACTTC.

There are many counts of this clonotype. The gene calls are TRBV27 and TRBJ1-1; D not resolved. The germline gives CDR1 MNHEY, CDR2 SMNVEV (reference sequence). V lost 2 bases and J 5 bases, leaving 12 bases between the germline ends. The CDR3 totals 14 residues. CDR3 sequence reads: CASSLMALGTEAFF. The CDR3 coding sequence is TGTGCCAGCAGTTTAATGGCTTTGGGGACTGAAGCTTTCTTT.

Ten or more counts support this clonotype. The rearrangement links TRBV28 to TRBJ2-4; D not certain. CDR1 is MDHEN and CDR2 is SYDVKM in the germline V gene. V was shortened by 7 bases and J by 3 bases, with 4 bases between the two germline ends. CDR3 size: 11 residues. CDR3 in amino acids: CASKVKNIQYF. The CDR3 nucleotides read TGTGCCAGCAAGGTCAAAAACATTCAGTACTTC. Variable domain in full (rest from reference TRBV28 and TRBJ2-4): DVKVTQSSRYLVKRTGEKVFLECVQDMDHENMFWYRQDPGLGLRLIYFSYDVKMKEKGDIPEGYSVSREKKERFSLILESASTNQTSMYLCASKVKNIQYFGAGTRLSVL.

The chain carries TRBV30 and TRBJ2-7, with 8 bases matching TRBD1. There are 17 residues in the CDR3. The germline CDR1 and CDR2 sequences are GTSNPN and SVGIG (reference sequence). V was pared by 3 bases and J by 2 bases, with 15 bases of the junction left unmatched. CDR3 coding DNA: TGTGCCTGGAGGGGATACATGAAGGACAGGGCCCCCTACGAGCAGTACTTC. This gives the protein CAWRGYMKDRAPYEQYF. The full variable domain, its missing parts supplied by reference TRBV30 and TRBJ2-7, is SQTIHQWPATLVQPVGSPLSLECTVEGTSNPNLYWYRQAAGRGLQLLFYSVGIGQISSEVPQNLSASRPQDRQFILSSKKLLLSDSGFYLCAWRGYMKDRAPYEQYFGPGTRLTVT.